This TCR beta chain was identified in a study of monozygotic twins with inflammatory bowel disease. Blood samples, whole and unsorted for T cells, yielded the isolated total RNA. One entry per CDR3 protein, without DNA, is what TCRdb gives after re-calling the 5' RACE reads. Its table lists approximately 120,000 distinct CDR3 sequences. The CDR3 extends over 14 amino acids. Germline CDR1 and CDR2: MDHEN and SYDVKM. V is TRBV28 and J is TRBJ1-3; the D call of TRBD1 rests on TCRdb alone, since no DNA is present to check it. Sequenced: blood. The origin of this receptor is a human donor with ulcerative colitis or Crohn's disease, or a healthy co-twin of an affected twin (not recorded which). The CDR3 here is CASRRGYSGNTIYF.